This T cell receptor beta chain was retrieved from a study of T cell responses to AZD1222 COVID-19 vaccine. The study, taken as a whole, reports: Spike-specific TCR repertoires showed rising breadth and depth after two AZD1222 doses.

Measured with immunoSEQ multiplex PCR; TCRdb has only the in-frame clones, and not every one. The sample lists tens of thousands of clones, roughly 75% seen once, with under 5% in the top ten. About this clone: What it binds is not known.

The CDR3 consists of 13 residues. Germline lookup yields CDR1 LGHDT and CDR2 YNNKEL (reference sequence). V shed 6 bases and J shed 2 bases, with 7 bases lying between them. This receptor was taken from an adult in good health. The material sequenced was peripheral blood, taken on day 0 of AZD1222 vaccination. This chain connects TRBV3-1 (or the pseudogene TRBV3-2) to TRBJ1-4; D is perhaps TRBD1 (5 bases). CDR3 region: CASRGRTNEKLFF. The CDR3 bases are TGTGCCAGCAGGGGACGGACTAATGAAAAACTGTTTTTT.